This T cell receptor beta chain was identified in a study of regulatory T cells in long-lasting Graves disease. Findings of the study overall: TRBV28 was favored in persistent disease, as were TRBJ1-2 and TRBJ2-5. Among the persistent patients, fewer than 3,000 public clonotypes were shared, more than the 950 to 1,000 shared among new patients.

Time point meaning: persistent/refractory GD, antithyroid drugs over 5 years with positive TRAb. Preparation of the TCR library used RNA extracted from PBMCs. American Thyroid Association guidelines served as the basis for diagnosing Graves' disease. Comments on this clonotype: Its target is not known.

Through Arm-PCR of CDR3 regions and iRepertoire HTBI primers, TCR beta libraries were built. Each CDR3 protein gets one entry after TCRdb re-called the multiplex PCR reads with MiXCR. Of fewer than 450,000 distinct CDR3 sequences detected, about 25% appear once; the ten largest clones hold approximately 26%. CDR1 is MGHDK, CDR2 SYGVNS, per germline. The CDR3 consists of 14 residues. V dropped 1 base and J dropped 5 bases, with 11 bases sitting between them. The sample consisted of peripheral blood mononuclear cells (PBMCs), taken when the disease was refractory, from a patient treated with antithyroid drugs. The chain couples TRBV25-1 to TRBJ2-5; D is perhaps TRBD1 or TRBD2 (5 bases each). The TCR originated in a female donor with Graves disease. The CDR3 bases are TGTGCCAGCAGTGAATCGAGGGGCCAGGAGACCCAGTACTTC. It translates to CASSESRGQETQYF. Combining the CDR3 with reference TRBV25-1 and TRBJ2-5 gives the whole variable domain EADIYQTPRYLVIGTGKKITLECSQTMGHDKMYWYQQDPGMELHLIHYSYGVNSTEKGDLSSESTVSRIRTEHFPLTLESARPSHTSQYLCASSESRGQETQYFGPGTRLLVL.